These T cell receptor beta chains were read from a single sample in a study of T cell changes during pregnancy in multiple sclerosis. Clones were sequenced by immunoSEQ multiplex PCR, and TCRdb holds only the in-frame ones, with some missing. The sample has about 40,000 clones, around 93% seen once. The sequences come from CD4+ T cells from peripheral blood mononuclear cells, collected in the third trimester of pregnancy. These receptors were taken from a female donor in good health, enrolled as a control in a pregnancy study. CDR3s include the opening cysteine and the closing phenylalanine or tryptophan. Fields, in order: D gene, V gene, clone size, J gene, CDR3 protein, CDR3 DNA. A D gene is named only where the DNA matches it firmly. Size is omitted from some rows. Given values are once, few, many or a class for expanded clones.

D: TRBD1; V: TRBV6-5; size: -; J: TRBJ1-2; CDR3: CASSGAGGVEGYTF; DNA: TGTGCCAGCAGCGGGGCAGGGGGCGTTGAGGGCTACACCTTC
D: -; V: TRBV18; size: -; J: TRBJ1-2; CDR3: CASSPDAGAGGYTF; DNA: TGTGCCAGCTCACCGGACGCGGGGGCAGGGGGCTACACCTTC
D: -; V: TRBV7-3; size: -; J: TRBJ2-3; CDR3: CASSFRGAEDTQYF; DNA: TGTGCCAGCAGCTTCCGGGGGGCAGAAGATACGCAGTATTTT
D: TRBD1; V: TRBV7-9; size: -; J: TRBJ2-5; CDR3: CASSFGQAKTQYF; DNA: TGTGCCAGCAGCTTTGGACAGGCCAAGACCCAGTACTTC
D: TRBD2; V: TRBV11-3; size: -; J: TRBJ2-1; CDR3: CASSPRLAGGEQFF; DNA: TGTGCCAGCAGCCCCCGACTAGCGGGAGGTGAGCAGTTCTTC
D: -; V: TRBV28; size: -; J: TRBJ1-2; CDR3: CASSFGGRYGYTF; DNA: TGTGCCAGCAGTTTTGGAGGAAGGTATGGCTACACCTTC
D: TRBD2; V: TRBV11-3; size: -; J: TRBJ2-1; CDR3: CASSPGGQGIYEQFF; DNA: TGTGCCAGCAGCCCGGGAGGTCAGGGCATTTATGAGCAGTTCTTC
D: -; V: TRBV4-2; size: -; J: TRBJ2-5; CDR3: CASSQDLETQYF; DNA: TGTGCCAGCAGCCAAGATCTTGAGACCCAGTACTTC
D: -; V: TRBV19; size: -; J: TRBJ2-3; CDR3: CASSRSRADTQYF; DNA: TGTGCCAGTAGCCGTAGCCGGGCAGATACGCAGTATTTT
D: TRBD2; V: TRBV7-2; size: -; J: TRBJ2-1; CDR3: CASSLGPSGGANNEQFF; DNA: TGTGCCAGCAGCTTAGGTCCTAGCGGGGGGGCGAATAATGAGCAGTTCTTC
D: -; V: TRBV6-6; size: -; J: TRBJ1-5; CDR3: CASSYSRGGGNQPQHF; DNA: TGTGCCAGCAGTTACTCCCGGGGGGGAGGCAATCAGCCCCAGCATTTT
D: TRBD2; V: TRBV5-6; size: -; J: TRBJ2-7; CDR3: CASSSSKRTRTNEQYF; DNA: TGTGCCAGCAGCTCTAGCAAAAGGACTAGGACTAACGAGCAGTACTTC
D: -; V: TRBV29-1; size: -; J: TRBJ1-2; CDR3: CSVEADSSYGYTF; DNA: TGCAGCGTTGAAGCGGACAGCTCCTATGGCTACACCTTC
D: TRBD2; V: TRBV19; size: -; J: TRBJ2-3; CDR3: CASGLAGPTDTQYF; DNA: TGTGCCAGCGGACTAGCGGGGCCCACAGATACGCAGTATTTT
D: TRBD2; V: TRBV7-2; size: -; J: TRBJ2-3; CDR3: CASGTRRGGADTQYF; DNA: TGTGCCAGCGGTACACGGCGGGGGGGGGCAGATACGCAGTATTTT
D: TRBD1; V: TRBV7-2; size: -; J: TRBJ1-4; CDR3: CASSLTRTGSEKLFF; DNA: TGTGCCAGCAGCTTAACCCGGACAGGGAGTGAAAAACTGTTTTTT
D: TRBD2; V: TRBV4-1; size: -; J: TRBJ2-5; CDR3: CASSQGGGLAGGLLETQYF; DNA: TGCGCCAGCAGCCAAGGAGGGGGCCTAGCGGGGGGGCTTTTAGAGACCCAGTACTTC
D: -; V: TRBV28; size: -; J: TRBJ1-5; CDR3: CAIGSPYSNQPQHF; DNA: TGTGCCATTGGGAGCCCTTATAGCAATCAGCCCCAGCATTTT
D: -; V: TRBV21-1; size: -; J: TRBJ2-7; CDR3: CASSRAGWYEQYF; DNA: TGTGCCAGCAGCCGGGCGGGTTGGTACGAGCAGTACTTC
D: TRBD1; V: TRBV6-1; size: -; J: TRBJ2-7; CDR3: CASTKTGGEYEQYF; DNA: TGTGCCAGCACCAAGACAGGGGGCGAATACGAGCAGTACTTC
D: TRBD2; V: TRBV9; size: -; J: TRBJ2-1; CDR3: CASSGSGGYNEQFF; DNA: TGTGCCAGCAGCGGTAGCGGGGGATACAATGAGCAGTTCTTC
D: -; V: TRBV12-5; size: few; J: TRBJ1-6; CDR3: CASGLTSDRYSSYNSPLHF; DNA: TGTGCTAGTGGTTTGACTTCGGACAGATATTCCTCCTATAATTCACCCCTCCACTTT